The 8 T cell receptor beta chains reported below all come from one sample, sequenced in a study of blood T cell repertoires in COVID-19. TCRdb's copy holds only in-frame clones and misses some; the assay was immunoSEQ multiplex PCR. The top ten clones hold approximately 2.8% of a sample with 200,000 to 250,000 clones, about 86% of them seen once. The sequenced sample consisted of PBMCs or T cells enriched from blood (not recorded which). The receptors stem from a woman in her forties or fifties in a cohort exposed to, infected with or recovered from COVID-19 (not recorded which).

The table lists this clone with a count of one. This chain connects TRBV9 to TRBJ2-1; 8 nucleotides line up with TRBD2. The CDR3 is 14 residues long. Per germline, CDR1 SGDLS and CDR2 YYNGEE. J gave up 7 bases and V 8 bases, and 11 bases lay outside the gene matches. The DNA for the CDR3 is TGTGCCAGGGTTCGGGGGGGCCGGAGGAATGAGCAGTTCTTC. As protein: CARVRGGRRNEQFF.

The V gene is TRBV6-5, the J gene TRBJ1-1, with 8 nucleotides matching TRBD1. The trim removed 5 bases at V and 7 bases at J, leaving 9 bases unmatched. The CDR3 length is 14 residues. The germline V gene has CDR1 MNHEY and CDR2 SVGAGI. The CDR3: CASSRNNRGVEAFF. In nucleotides, the CDR3 is TGTGCCAGCAGTCGCAATAACAGGGGGGTTGAAGCTTTCTTT.

This clone was found a few times. The CDR3 sequence: CASSLGAGDGEQYF. CDR3 coding DNA: TGCGCCAGCAGCCTAGGGGCAGGAGACGGCGAGCAGTACTTC. This chain connects TRBV5-1 to TRBJ2-7; TRBD1 might be the D (5 bases). The germline V gene encodes CDR1 SGHRS and CDR2 YFSETQ. The CDR3 sequence is 14 residues long. Trimming took 4 bases from V and 6 from J, leaving 17 bases between them.

The chain joins TRBV9 to TRBJ1-1, with a tentative D call TRBD1 (6 bases). CDR1 and CDR2 from the germline V gene are SGDLS and YYNGEE. V lost 0 bases and J lost 5, with 8 bases in between. The CDR3 sequence is 13 residues long. The CDR3 loop reads CASSVERGTEAFF. DNA for the CDR3: TGTGCCAGCAGCGTAGAAAGGGGGACTGAAGCTTTCTTT.

The gene calls are TRBV29-1 and TRBJ1-3; 8 positions match TRBD1. The trim removed 7 bases at V and 4 bases at J, leaving 9 bases unmatched. The CDR3 totals 14 residues. Germline CDR1 and CDR2: SQVTM and ANQGSEA. In DNA, the CDR3 is TGCAGCGCCGAAACAGGGGGAGTGGGAAACACCATATATTTT. It yields the protein CSAETGGVGNTIYF. The complete variable domain, with remaining parts taken from reference TRBV29-1 and TRBJ1-3, reads SAVISQKPSRDICQRGTSLTIQCQVDSQVTMMFWYRQQPGQSLTLIATANQGSEATYESGFVIDKFPISRPNLTFSTLTVSNMSPEDSSIYLCSAETGGVGNTIYFGEGSWLTVV.

The chain recombines TRBV9 with TRBJ2-1, with TRBD2 as a possible D gene (7 bases). Trimming removed 0 bases at V and 3 bases at J, with 16 bases between. Germline V gene sequence: CDR1 SGDLS, CDR2 YYNGEE. This CDR3 has 17 residues. CDR3 in amino acids: CASSVAGGGGYYNEQFF. CDR3 coding DNA: TGTGCCAGCAGCGTAGCTGGGGGCGGGGGCTACTACAATGAGCAGTTCTTC.

The chain uses TRBV29-1 and TRBJ1-3; 8 positions match TRBD1. Germline CDR1 reads SQVTM; CDR2 reads ANQGSEA. The J segment lost 8 bases and the V segment lost 7 bases, leaving 13 bases of the junction unmatched. CDR3 length: 14 amino acids. The CDR3 protein is CSEPEGQGFHTIYF. The CDR3 nucleotides are TGCAGCGAGCCAGAAGGACAGGGTTTTCACACCATATATTTT.

This chain joins TRBV27 and TRBJ1-6; weak D call: TRBD1 (6 bases). Trimming removed 6 bases from V and 0 bases from J, with 18 bases in between. The CDR3 has 18 amino acids. Germline V gives CDR1 MNHEY, CDR2 SMNVEV (reference sequence). In DNA, the CDR3 is TGTGCCAGCAGCAAACAGGGATCTATGTACTCCTATAATTCACCCCTCCACTTT. Encoded protein: CASSKQGSMYSYNSPLHF.